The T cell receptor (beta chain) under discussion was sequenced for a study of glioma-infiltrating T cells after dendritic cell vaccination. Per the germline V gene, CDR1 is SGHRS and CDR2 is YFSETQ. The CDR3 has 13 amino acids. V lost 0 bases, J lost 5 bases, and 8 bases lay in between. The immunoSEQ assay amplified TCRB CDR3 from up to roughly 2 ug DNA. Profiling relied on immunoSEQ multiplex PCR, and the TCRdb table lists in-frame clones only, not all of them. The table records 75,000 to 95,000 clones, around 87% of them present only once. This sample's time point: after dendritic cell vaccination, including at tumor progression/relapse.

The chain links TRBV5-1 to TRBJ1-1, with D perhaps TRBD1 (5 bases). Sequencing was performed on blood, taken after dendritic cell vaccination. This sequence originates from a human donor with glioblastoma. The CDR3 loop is CASSLVRETEAFF. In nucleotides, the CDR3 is TGCGCCAGCAGCTTGGTCAGGGAAACTGAAGCTTTCTTT.